This TCR beta chain was recorded in a study of post-analysis software for immune sequencing data. Study in general: Both relapsing-remitting and secondary progressive multiple sclerosis featured among the disease courses, as did progressive-relapsing multiple sclerosis.

The germline CDR1 and CDR2 sequences are SGHDT and YYEEEE. The CDR3 is 15 residues long. With V trimmed by 4 bases and J by 0 bases, 2 bases remained unmatched. Unique molecular identifiers were carried by the TCR beta cDNA libraries. TCRdb reanalysed the PCR reads using MiXCR and keeps one entry per CDR3 protein. The sample has 150,000 or so distinct CDR3 sequences; 36% are singletons. This clonotype was seen ten or more times. The gene calls are TRBV5-6 and TRBJ2-3; 10 nucleotides line up with TRBD2. This TCR was sampled from a girl aged 10-17 years with multiple sclerosis. Material: blood, obtained after autologous hematopoietic stem cell transplantation. Written as DNA, the CDR3 is TGTGCCAGCAGCCGGACTAGCGGAAGCACAGATACGCAGTATTTT. Residues: CASSRTSGSTDTQYF.